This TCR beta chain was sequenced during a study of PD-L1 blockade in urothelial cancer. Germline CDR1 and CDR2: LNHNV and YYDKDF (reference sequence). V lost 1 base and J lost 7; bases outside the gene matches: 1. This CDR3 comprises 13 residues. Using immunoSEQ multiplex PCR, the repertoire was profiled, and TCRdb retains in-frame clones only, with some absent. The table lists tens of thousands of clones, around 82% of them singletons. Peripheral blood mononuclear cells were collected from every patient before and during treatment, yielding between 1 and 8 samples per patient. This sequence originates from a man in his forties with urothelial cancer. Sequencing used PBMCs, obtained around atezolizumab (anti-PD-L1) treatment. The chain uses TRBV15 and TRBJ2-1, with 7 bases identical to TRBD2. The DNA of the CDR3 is TGTGCCACCAGCAGAGGGGGGGGGAATGAGCAGTTCTTC. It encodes CATSRGGGNEQFF.